The 10 T cell receptor beta chains given below trace back to one sample, sequenced in a study of blood T cells in healthy people across ages. Primers used in a second PCR of about 6 to 11 cycles were a sample-barcoded 5' primer and a J-beta primer mix. Each CDR3 protein is one row after TCRdb ran MiXCR on the 5' RACE reads. The sample records around 1.5 million distinct CDR3 sequences, about 35% being singletons. The sequencing sample was made of blood. The origin of the receptors is a woman aged 30 to 39 in good health.

The CDR3: CASKLSTVAGAYEQYF. The CDR3 DNA is TGTGCCAGCAAACTTAGCACCGTTGCGGGGGCCTACGAGCAGTACTTC. This chain joins TRBV27 and TRBJ2-4, with 7 nucleotides matching TRBD2. The DNA end favors TRBJ2-7, so the J call may be wrong. The CDR3 covers 16 residues. Germline CDR1 is MNHEY and CDR2 is SMNVEV (reference sequence).

The J gene is TRBJ2-5, the V gene TRBV9, with TRBD1 identical over 11 bases. The J segment lost 4 bases and the V segment lost 2 bases, leaving 7 bases of the junction unmatched. The CDR3 consists of 16 residues. The germline V gene encodes CDR1 SGDLS and CDR2 YYNGEE. The CDR3 sequence: CASSVGTGGVVETQYF. CDR3 DNA: TGTGCCAGCAGCGTTGGGACAGGGGGGGTTGTAGAGACCCAGTACTTC.

This rearrangement joins TRBV20-1 to TRBJ2-3, with 7 positions matching TRBD2. The junction had 9 bases not matched to a gene; V was cut back by 6 bases and J by 3 bases. The CDR3 contains 14 residues. Germline V lookup: CDR1 DFQATT, CDR2 SNEGSKA (reference sequence). This CDR3 reads CSAAPSGRTDTQYF. CDR3 coding DNA: TGCAGTGCGGCCCCTAGCGGTCGTACAGATACGCAGTATTTT.

In this sample, this clonotype turned up many times. The chain carries TRBV12-3 or TRBV12-4 and TRBJ2-1; D call uncertain. V lost 10 bases to trimming and J lost 10 bases, with 8 bases between them. The CDR3 consists of 9 residues. The CDR3 region is CATSTEQFF. CDR3 bases: TGTGCCACCTCAACCGAGCAGTTCTTC.

There are a few counts of this clonotype. V gene TRBV28 combines with J gene TRBJ2-7; D ambiguous. CDR1 and CDR2 (germline): MDHEN, SYDVKM. Trimming cost V 2 bases and J 1 base, with 12 bases left between them. The CDR3 contains 15 residues. CDR3 residues: CASSLMSRLSYEQYF. DNA for the CDR3: TGTGCCAGCAGTTTAATGTCCAGGTTGTCCTACGAGCAGTACTTC.

The chain employs TRBV13 and TRBJ2-1; D may match TRBD1 or TRBD2 (5 bases each). Trimming removed 5 bases from V and 8 bases from J, with 16 bases in between. CDR3 length equals 14 residues. CDR1 is PRHDT and CDR2 is FYEKMQ in the germline V gene (reference sequence). DNA of the CDR3: TGTGCCAGCAGCCCTAGGGGACCCGGGGATGAGCAGTTCTTC. Amino acid sequence: CASSPRGPGDEQFF. Drawing the rest from reference TRBV13 and TRBJ2-1, the complete variable domain is AAGVIQSPRHLIKEKRETATLKCYPIPRHDTVYWYQQGPGQDPQFLISFYEKMQSDKGSIPDRFSAQQFSDYHSELNMSSLELGDSALYFCASSPRGPGDEQFFGPGTRLTVL.

This chain joins TRBV2 and TRBJ2-2, with D perhaps TRBD2 (7 bases). V gave up 7 bases and J gave up 2 bases, with 14 bases separating them. Germline V CDR1 and CDR2: SNHLY, FYNNEI. The CDR3 runs to 15 residues. CDR3 bases: TGTGCCAGCACAGAGGGGGGGCCTAACACCGGGGAGCTGTTTTTT. Amino acids: CASTEGGPNTGELFF.

The V call is TRBV5-1, the J call TRBJ2-3, with 7 nucleotides matching TRBD2. The junction had 8 bases not matched to a gene; V was cut back by 7 bases and J by 0 bases. The CDR3 loop spans 15 amino acids. CDR1 SGHRS and CDR2 YFSETQ come from the germline V gene. CDR3 in amino acids: CASGISGRSTDTQYF. CDR3 sequence (DNA): TGCGCCAGCGGGATTAGCGGGCGTAGCACAGATACGCAGTATTTT.

The sample holds a few counts of this clonotype. The chain uses TRBV2 and TRBJ2-1; either TRBD1 or TRBD2 may supply D (7 bases each). The CDR3 is 14 amino acids. Germline assignment: CDR1 SNHLY and CDR2 FYNNEI. The germline V and J ends were trimmed by 8 bases and 7 bases, with 18 bases remaining between them. CDR3 in DNA: TGTGCCAGCGGGGGGGGAGGGGGCGCGAATGAGCAGTTCTTC. Translation gives CASGGGGGANEQFF.

This clonotype was detected a few times. The rearrangement joins TRBV3-1 to TRBJ2-5, with 12 bases identical to TRBD2. The J call may be in error: the DNA end matches TRBJ2-7 better. The CDR3 is 16 amino acids. Germline CDR1 reads LGHDT; CDR2 reads YNNKEL (reference sequence). The CDR3 DNA reads as TGTGCCAGCAGCCAAGAAGGGCTAGCGGGAGGGGGCGAGCAGTACTTC. Residues: CASSQEGLAGGGEQYF.